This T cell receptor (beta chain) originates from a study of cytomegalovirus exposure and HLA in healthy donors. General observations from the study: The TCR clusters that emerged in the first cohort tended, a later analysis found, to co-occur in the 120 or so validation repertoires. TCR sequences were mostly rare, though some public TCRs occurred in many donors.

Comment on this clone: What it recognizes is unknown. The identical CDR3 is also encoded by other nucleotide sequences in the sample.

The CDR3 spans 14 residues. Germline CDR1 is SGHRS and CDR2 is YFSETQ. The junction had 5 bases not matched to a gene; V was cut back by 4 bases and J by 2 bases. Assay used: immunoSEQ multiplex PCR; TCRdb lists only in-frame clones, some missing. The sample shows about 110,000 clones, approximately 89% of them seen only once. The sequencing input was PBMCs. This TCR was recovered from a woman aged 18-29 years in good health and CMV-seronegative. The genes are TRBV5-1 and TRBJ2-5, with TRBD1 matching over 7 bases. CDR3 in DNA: TGCGCCAGCAGCCCAGGGACAGCACAAGAGACCCAGTACTTC. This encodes CASSPGTAQETQYF.